This passage covers 31 T cell receptor beta chains from one sample sequenced in a study of CD8+ T cells in alopecia areata. Treatment specified: oral pan-JAK inhibitor, 5-10 mg twice daily. Investigators isolated RNA and reverse transcribed it into cDNA to act as the sequencing template. Profiling relied on immunoSEQ multiplex PCR, and the TCRdb table lists in-frame clones only, not all of them. This table has some 88,000 clones, roughly 47% appearing once. The specimen comprised CD8+ T cells sorted from blood, sampled at week 24, from a patient treated with tofacitinib. The receptors were sampled from a human donor with alopecia areata.

The gene calls are TRBV28 and TRBJ2-2; a possible D gene is TRBD1 (6 bases). The CDR3 spans 15 residues. Trimming took off 6 bases at V and 4 bases at J, with 15 bases between the two ends. CDR1 is MDHEN and CDR2 is SYDVKM in the germline V gene. The CDR3, as DNA: TGTGCCAGCAGCAAACCGGGACAAACCACCGGGGAGCTGTTTTTT. This encodes CASSKPGQTTGELFF.

As regards this clone: Its ends do not fully match the called genes, so a read error is possible. The rearrangement uses TRBV28 and TRBJ2-5, with 11 bases that match TRBD2. The CDR3 length is 13 residues. Germline CDR1 and CDR2: MDHEN and SYDVKM. The CDR3 is CTSRVAGGETQYF. CDR3 sequence (DNA): TGTACCAGCAGGGTAGCGGGAGGGGAGACCCAGTACTTC.

The genes are TRBV27 and TRBJ2-7; the D gene is possibly TRBD1 (6 bases). CDR1 is MNHEY and CDR2 is SMNVEV in the germline V gene (reference sequence). The CDR3 covers 12 residues. V lost 5 bases, J lost 5 bases, and 10 bases lay in between. This chain's CDR3 is CASSHSGDEQYF. In DNA form, the CDR3 reads TGTGCCAGCAGTCACTCAGGGGACGAGCAGTACTTC.

The rearrangement joins TRBV4-1 to TRBJ2-1; D not resolved. CDR3 size: 15 residues. Germline lookup yields CDR1 MGHRA and CDR2 YSYEKL. V gave up 2 bases and J gave up 0 bases, with 8 bases separating them. The CDR3 nucleotides are TGCGCCAGCAGCCAAAGGACCCCCTCCTACAATGAGCAGTTCTTC. This gives the protein CASSQRTPSYNEQFF.

A few counts support this clone. DNA for the CDR3: TGTGCCAGCAGTCCGGGACTAGGCAGCCACGAGCAGTACTTC. Translation gives CASSPGLGSHEQYF. V gene TRBV27 combines with J gene TRBJ2-7, with 8 nucleotides matching TRBD2. V shed 5 bases, J shed 5 bases, and the junction held 8 bases outside the gene matches. Germline V CDR1 and CDR2: MNHEY, SMNVEV (reference sequence). This CDR3 region has 14 residues.

This chain links TRBV4-1 with TRBJ1-1; possible D gene TRBD1, 6 bases. Germline CDR1 reads MGHRA; CDR2 reads YSYEKL. The CDR3 runs to 13 residues. Between the trimmed V and J ends, which lost 4 bases and 6 bases, there was a span of 12 bases. CDR3 in amino acids: CASSRARGAEAFF. CDR3 DNA sequence: TGCGCCAGCAGCCGAGCTAGGGGGGCTGAAGCTTTCTTT.

CDR3 in amino acids: CASSLRDASYNEQFF. DNA of the CDR3: TGCGCCAGCAGCTTGCGGGACGCCTCCTACAATGAGCAGTTCTTC. The chain links TRBV5-1 to TRBJ2-1; D possibly uses TRBD1 or TRBD2 (5 bases each). CDR1 and CDR2 (germline): SGHRS, YFSETQ. V gave up 1 base and J gave up 0 bases, with 8 bases separating them. CDR3 size: 15 residues.

This clone turned up a few times. The chain combines TRBV6-4 with TRBJ2-1; 8 bases are shared with TRBD2. Per the germline V gene, CDR1 is MRHNA and CDR2 is SNTAGT. After removal of 0 bases from V and 2 bases from J, the junction contained 0 bases not matched to a gene. The CDR3 length is 15 residues. The CDR3 protein is CASSDSSGTYNEQFF. In nucleotides, the CDR3 is TGTGCCAGCAGTGACTCTAGCGGGACCTACAATGAGCAGTTCTTC.

This clone was counted many times. The chain couples TRBV15 to TRBJ2-7, with TRBD2 matching 10 bases. The CDR3 is made up of 15 amino acids. CDR1 is LNHNV, CDR2 YYDKDF, per germline (reference sequence). With V trimmed by 3 bases and J by 5 bases, 7 bases remained unmatched. The CDR3 protein is CATSSRTSGINEQYF. The CDR3 DNA sequence: TGTGCCACCAGCAGCCGTACTAGCGGGATTAACGAGCAGTACTTC.

The rearrangement links TRBV30 to TRBJ2-7; 10 bases map to TRBD1. The trim removed 5 bases at V and 7 bases at J, leaving 5 bases unmatched. Germline lookup yields CDR1 GTSNPN and CDR2 SVGIG (reference sequence). This CDR3 is 12 amino acids long. The CDR3 DNA is TGTGCCTGGCGACAGGGGGCAAGTGAGCAGTACTTC. Translating it yields CAWRQGASEQYF.

This chain connects TRBV27 to TRBJ2-7; D gene uncertain. Looked up from germline, CDR1 is MNHEY and CDR2 is SMNVEV (reference sequence). CDR3 size: 14 residues. V dropped 5 bases and J dropped 0 bases, with 11 bases sitting between them. CDR3 in amino acids: CASSPNYISYEQYF. Written as DNA, the CDR3 is TGTGCCAGCAGTCCTAACTATATCTCCTACGAGCAGTACTTC.

The chain combines TRBV27 with TRBJ1-2; TRBD1 might be the D (5 bases). The CDR3 totals 14 residues. Between the trimmed V and J ends, which lost 2 bases and 3 bases, there was a span of 10 bases. Germline V lookup: CDR1 MNHEY, CDR2 SMNVEV (reference sequence). The CDR3 sequence is CASSLVGTDYGYTF. CDR3 coding DNA: TGTGCCAGCAGTTTAGTGGGGACCGACTATGGCTACACCTTC.

This clone turned up a few times. The chain joins TRBV29-1 to TRBJ1-1; a possible D gene is TRBD1 (6 bases). Germline values: CDR1 SQVTM, CDR2 ANQGSEA. The CDR3 runs to 11 residues. With 7 bases removed from V and 10 bases from J, the gap between germline ends came to 16 bases. The chain's CDR3 is CSATIQGRAFF. The CDR3 nucleotides are TGCAGCGCAACGATACAGGGTCGAGCTTTCTTT.

Worth noting for this clone: Other DNA variants within this sample encode the same CDR3. The chain links TRBV29-1 to TRBJ1-5; 7 bases fit TRBD1. The CDR3 length is 14 residues. The V segment lost 6 bases and the J segment 6 bases; nucleotides outside the gene matches: 11. Germline V gene lookup returns CDR1 SQVTM and CDR2 ANQGSEA. The CDR3 DNA reads TGCAGCGTCAACCAGGGGGGGTGGGGTCAGCCCCAGCATTTT. Encoded protein: CSVNQGGWGQPQHF.

The chain employs TRBV29-1 and TRBJ2-4; 7 bases fit TRBD1. CDR1 and CDR2 (germline): SQVTM, ANQGSEA. Trimming at V came to 3 bases and at J to 1 base, leaving 12 bases not matched to a gene. This CDR3 is 17 amino acids long. CDR3 loop: CSVEHPHRGWAKNIQYF. CDR3 coding DNA: TGCAGCGTTGAGCACCCTCACAGGGGATGGGCCAAAAACATTCAGTACTTC.

The rearrangement joins TRBV4-1 to TRBJ2-7; D is possibly TRBD1 or TRBD2 (5 bases each). Trimming removed 0 bases from V and 2 bases from J, with 17 bases in between. The germline CDR1 and CDR2 sequences are MGHRA and YSYEKL. The CDR3 sequence is 17 residues long. In DNA, the CDR3 is TGCGCCAGCAGCCAAGAGAATCGTCCAGAGGGGCCCTACGAGCAGTACTTC. This gives the protein CASSQENRPEGPYEQYF.

V is TRBV19 and J is TRBJ2-7, with a weak D call TRBD1 (5 bases). Germline CDR1 LNHDA, CDR2 SQIVND (reference sequence). The CDR3 is made up of 14 amino acids. The ends were cut back, 1 base at V and 5 bases at J, with 12 bases in the middle. The CDR3 here is CASSIGSGFNEQYF. In nucleotides, the CDR3 is TGTGCCAGTAGTATAGGATCAGGGTTCAACGAGCAGTACTTC.

This clone occurred a few times. The V gene is TRBV7-9, the J gene TRBJ2-5; 7 bases line up with TRBD1. Germline CDR1 SEHNR, CDR2 FQNEAQ (reference sequence). This CDR3 is 14 amino acids long. Trimming took 5 bases from V and 5 from J; bases not matched to a gene: 8. CDR3 sequence reads: CASSARTGGETQYF. CDR3 in DNA: TGTGCCAGCAGCGCCCGGACAGGCGGGGAGACCCAGTACTTC.

The chain combines TRBV6-6 with TRBJ2-7; D may match TRBD1 or TRBD2 (6 bases each). CDR1 and CDR2 (germline): MNHNY, SVGAGI (reference sequence). The germline V and J ends were trimmed by 5 bases and 3 bases, with 11 bases remaining between them. The length of the CDR3 is 13 residues. The CDR3 DNA is TGTGCCAGCAGTCCCGGGGGCGGCTACGAGCAGTACTTC. Translating gives CASSPGGGYEQYF.

In its sample, this clone was seen a few times. V gene TRBV27 combines with J gene TRBJ2-3; 12 bases are shared with TRBD2. The germline CDR1 and CDR2 sequences are MNHEY and SMNVEV (reference sequence). V lost 5 bases to trimming and J lost 5 bases; unmatched junction nucleotides: 8. The CDR3 totals 16 residues. This CDR3 is CASSPRLAGVLDTQYF. CDR3 DNA sequence: TGTGCCAGCAGTCCACGACTAGCGGGAGTTCTAGATACGCAGTATTTT.

The rearrangement uses TRBV5-6 and TRBJ2-7; D not resolved. V lost 2 bases, J lost 5 bases, and 14 bases lay in between. Germline CDR1 and CDR2: SGHDT and YYEEEE. This CDR3 has 14 amino acids. The CDR3 region has the DNA TGTGCCAGCAGCTTATCCCCCCCAGCCGACGAGCAGTACTTC. It specifies CASSLSPPADEQYF.

This clone appeared a few times. An end of the junction does not agree with germline; a read error may underlie this. The rearrangement links TRBV5-3 to TRBJ2-3; D is perhaps TRBD2 (6 bases). TRBV5-3 is an open reading frame, and its role is uncertain. This CDR3 has 14 residues. The CDR3: CASSLASGLDTQYF. CDR3 in DNA: TGTGCCAGCAGCTTAGCCAGCGGGCTTGATACGCAGTATTTT.

The chain joins TRBV29-1 to TRBJ2-7; 8 bases align to TRBD2. The trim removed 1 base at V and 5 bases at J, leaving 4 bases unmatched. Germline V gives CDR1 SQVTM, CDR2 ANQGSEA. There are 13 residues in the CDR3. CDR3 residues: CSVEGGLVNEQYF. Here the CDR3 DNA reads TGCAGCGTTGAAGGGGGACTAGTCAACGAGCAGTACTTC.

The CDR3 sequence: CASRPGHTYNEQFF. CDR3 DNA sequence: TGTGCCAGCAGACCGGGACACACCTACAATGAGCAGTTCTTC. The chain is built from TRBV27 and TRBJ2-1; D is possibly TRBD1 (6 bases). Trimming shortened V by 6 bases and J by 2 bases, and 11 bases separated the two germline ends. The CDR3 consists of 14 residues. Germline CDR1 is MNHEY and CDR2 is SMNVEV (reference sequence).

Concerning this clone itself: This same CDR3 is encoded by further DNA sequences in the sample. The chain recombines TRBV9 with TRBJ1-1, with D possibly TRBD1 on 6 matching bases. Per germline, CDR1 SGDLS and CDR2 YYNGEE. The V gene lost 2 bases and the J gene lost 1 base, with 9 bases spanning the gap. This CDR3 is built from 14 residues. CDR3 sequence: CASSVGAGNTEAFF. CDR3 in DNA: TGTGCCAGCAGCGTGGGGGCAGGGAACACTGAAGCTTTCTTT.

The chain couples TRBV5-4 to TRBJ2-1, with D tentatively TRBD1 (5 bases). This CDR3 spans 14 amino acids. V shed 4 bases and J shed 5 bases, with 13 bases lying between them. Germline V gene sequence: CDR1 SGHNT, CDR2 YYREEE (reference sequence). CDR3: CASSPWGNHNEQFF. DNA for the CDR3: TGTGCCAGCAGCCCGTGGGGCAACCACAATGAGCAGTTCTTC. The variable domain in full, completed from reference TRBV5-4 and TRBJ2-1, reads ETGVTQSPTHLIKTRGQQVTLRCSSQSGHNTVSWYQQALGQGPQFIFQYYREEENGRGNFPPRFSGLQFPNYSSELNVNALELDDSALYLCASSPWGNHNEQFFGPGTRLTVL.

The CDR3 spells CASSQGASGISTDTQYF. The CDR3, as DNA: TGCGCCAGCAGCCAAGGTGCTAGCGGGATTAGCACAGATACGCAGTATTTT. The gene calls are TRBV4-3 and TRBJ2-3; TRBD2 agrees at 9 bases. Germline lookup yields CDR1 LGHNA and CDR2 YSLEER. There are 17 residues in the CDR3. Germline trimming cut 1 base from V and 0 bases from J; bases unmatched to any gene: 5.

This clone has only a few counts. The chain is built from TRBV6-1 and TRBJ2-3; 7 nucleotides line up with TRBD2. V lost 4 bases to trimming and J lost 6 bases; unmatched junction nucleotides: 10. This CDR3 region has 15 residues. Per the germline V gene, CDR1 is MNHNS and CDR2 is SASEGT. The DNA of the CDR3 is TGTGCCAGCAGTGGAGACGGGGGGAGGATGGATACGCAGTATTTT. Translating gives CASSGDGGRMDTQYF.

The chain carries TRBV15 and TRBJ1-5; no definite D call. Germline CDR1 is LNHNV and CDR2 is YYDKDF (reference sequence). The germline V and J ends were trimmed by 4 bases and 8 bases, with 15 bases remaining between them. CDR3 size: 14 residues. CDR3 sequence reads: CATSTPGGREPQHF. The CDR3 DNA is TGTGCCACCAGCACTCCCGGAGGGAGGGAGCCCCAGCATTTT.

This chain uses TRBV7-9 with TRBJ1-1; D is undetermined. Germline V gene data show CDR1 as SEHNR and CDR2 as FQNEAQ (reference sequence). Trimming stripped 5 bases from V and 0 bases from J, with 13 bases between. CDR3 length equals 15 residues. CDR3 sequence: CASSPGAPMNTEAFF. The CDR3, as DNA: TGTGCCAGCAGCCCCGGCGCTCCTATGAACACTGAAGCTTTCTTT.

This sequence joins TRBV15 and TRBJ2-1, with D possibly called TRBD1 or TRBD2 (5 bases each). The CDR3 runs 13 residues. V gave up 1 base and J gave up 9 bases, with 10 bases separating them. CDR1 and CDR2 from the germline V gene are LNHNV and YYDKDF (reference sequence). CDR3 DNA: TGTGCCACCAGCAGAGTTTTGGGGACTGAGCAGTTCTTC. Residues: CATSRVLGTEQFF.